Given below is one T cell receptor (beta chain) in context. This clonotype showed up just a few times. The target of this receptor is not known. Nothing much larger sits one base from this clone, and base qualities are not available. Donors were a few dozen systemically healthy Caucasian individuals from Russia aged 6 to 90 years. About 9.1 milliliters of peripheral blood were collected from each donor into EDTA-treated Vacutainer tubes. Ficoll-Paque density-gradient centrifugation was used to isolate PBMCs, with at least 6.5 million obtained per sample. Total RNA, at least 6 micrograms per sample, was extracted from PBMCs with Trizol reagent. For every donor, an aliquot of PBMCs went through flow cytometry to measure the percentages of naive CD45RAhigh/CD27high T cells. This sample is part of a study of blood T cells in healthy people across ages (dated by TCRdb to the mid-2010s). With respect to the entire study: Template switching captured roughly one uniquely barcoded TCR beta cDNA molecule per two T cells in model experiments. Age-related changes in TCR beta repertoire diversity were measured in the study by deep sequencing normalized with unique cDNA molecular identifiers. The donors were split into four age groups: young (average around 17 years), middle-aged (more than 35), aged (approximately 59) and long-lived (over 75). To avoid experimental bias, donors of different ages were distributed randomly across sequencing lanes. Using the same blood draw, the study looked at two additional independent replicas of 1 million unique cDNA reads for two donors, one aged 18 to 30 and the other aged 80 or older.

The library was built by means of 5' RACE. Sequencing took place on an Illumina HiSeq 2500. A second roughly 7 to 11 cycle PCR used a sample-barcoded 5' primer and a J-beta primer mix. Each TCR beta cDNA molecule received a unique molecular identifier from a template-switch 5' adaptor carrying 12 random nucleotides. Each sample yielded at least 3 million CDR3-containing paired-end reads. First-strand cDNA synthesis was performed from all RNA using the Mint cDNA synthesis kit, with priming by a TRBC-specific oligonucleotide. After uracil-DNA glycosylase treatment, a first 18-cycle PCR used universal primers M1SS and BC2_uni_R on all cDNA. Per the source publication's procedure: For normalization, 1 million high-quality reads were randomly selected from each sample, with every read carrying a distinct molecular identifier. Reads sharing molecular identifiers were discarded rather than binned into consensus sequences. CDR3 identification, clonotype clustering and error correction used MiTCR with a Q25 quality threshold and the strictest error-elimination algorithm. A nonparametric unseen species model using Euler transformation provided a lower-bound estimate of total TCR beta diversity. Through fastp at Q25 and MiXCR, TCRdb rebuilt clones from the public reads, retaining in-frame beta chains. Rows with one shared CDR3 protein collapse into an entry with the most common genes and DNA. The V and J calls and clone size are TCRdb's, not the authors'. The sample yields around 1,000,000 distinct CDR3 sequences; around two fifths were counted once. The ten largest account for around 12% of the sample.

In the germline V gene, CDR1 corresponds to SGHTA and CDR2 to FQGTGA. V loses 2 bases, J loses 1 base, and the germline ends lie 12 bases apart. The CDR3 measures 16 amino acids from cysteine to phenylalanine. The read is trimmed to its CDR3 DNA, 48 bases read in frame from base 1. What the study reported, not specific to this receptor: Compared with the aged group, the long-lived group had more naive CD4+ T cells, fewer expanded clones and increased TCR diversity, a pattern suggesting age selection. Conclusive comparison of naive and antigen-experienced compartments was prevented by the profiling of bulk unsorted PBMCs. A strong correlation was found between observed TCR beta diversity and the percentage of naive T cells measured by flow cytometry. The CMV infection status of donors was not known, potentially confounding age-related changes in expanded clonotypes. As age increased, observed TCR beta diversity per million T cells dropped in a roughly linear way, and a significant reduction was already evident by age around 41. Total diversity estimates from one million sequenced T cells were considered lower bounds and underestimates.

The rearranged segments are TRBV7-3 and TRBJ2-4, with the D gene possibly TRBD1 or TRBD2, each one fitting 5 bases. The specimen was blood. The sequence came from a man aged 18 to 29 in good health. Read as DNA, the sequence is TGTGCCAGCAGCTTATCTGGGGGTTGGGCCAAAAACATTCAGTACTTC. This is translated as CASSLSGGWAKNIQYF.